This T cell receptor (beta chain) was captured in a study of blood T cell repertoires in COVID-19. At the level of the study: There were acute and convalescent COVID-19 samples, and they came from the United States, Italy and Spain.

In its sample, this clone was seen a few times. The protocol was immunoSEQ multiplex PCR, while the TCRdb copy is restricted to in-frame clones and leaves out a portion. The data contain fewer than 200,000 clones, about 85% of them singletons. V lost 8 bases and J lost 4; bases outside the gene matches: 13. Per the germline V gene, CDR1 is LNHDA and CDR2 is SQIVND (reference sequence). This CDR3 comprises 15 residues. The chain couples TRBV19 to TRBJ1-2; TRBD1 matches 7 bases. This sequence originates from a woman aged 80 or over with COVID-19, enrolled during active disease. The sample taken for sequencing was peripheral blood. As DNA, the CDR3 is TGTGCCAGTTACCCCCGACAGGGCCAGTCCTATGGCTACACCTTC. It translates to CASYPRQGQSYGYTF.